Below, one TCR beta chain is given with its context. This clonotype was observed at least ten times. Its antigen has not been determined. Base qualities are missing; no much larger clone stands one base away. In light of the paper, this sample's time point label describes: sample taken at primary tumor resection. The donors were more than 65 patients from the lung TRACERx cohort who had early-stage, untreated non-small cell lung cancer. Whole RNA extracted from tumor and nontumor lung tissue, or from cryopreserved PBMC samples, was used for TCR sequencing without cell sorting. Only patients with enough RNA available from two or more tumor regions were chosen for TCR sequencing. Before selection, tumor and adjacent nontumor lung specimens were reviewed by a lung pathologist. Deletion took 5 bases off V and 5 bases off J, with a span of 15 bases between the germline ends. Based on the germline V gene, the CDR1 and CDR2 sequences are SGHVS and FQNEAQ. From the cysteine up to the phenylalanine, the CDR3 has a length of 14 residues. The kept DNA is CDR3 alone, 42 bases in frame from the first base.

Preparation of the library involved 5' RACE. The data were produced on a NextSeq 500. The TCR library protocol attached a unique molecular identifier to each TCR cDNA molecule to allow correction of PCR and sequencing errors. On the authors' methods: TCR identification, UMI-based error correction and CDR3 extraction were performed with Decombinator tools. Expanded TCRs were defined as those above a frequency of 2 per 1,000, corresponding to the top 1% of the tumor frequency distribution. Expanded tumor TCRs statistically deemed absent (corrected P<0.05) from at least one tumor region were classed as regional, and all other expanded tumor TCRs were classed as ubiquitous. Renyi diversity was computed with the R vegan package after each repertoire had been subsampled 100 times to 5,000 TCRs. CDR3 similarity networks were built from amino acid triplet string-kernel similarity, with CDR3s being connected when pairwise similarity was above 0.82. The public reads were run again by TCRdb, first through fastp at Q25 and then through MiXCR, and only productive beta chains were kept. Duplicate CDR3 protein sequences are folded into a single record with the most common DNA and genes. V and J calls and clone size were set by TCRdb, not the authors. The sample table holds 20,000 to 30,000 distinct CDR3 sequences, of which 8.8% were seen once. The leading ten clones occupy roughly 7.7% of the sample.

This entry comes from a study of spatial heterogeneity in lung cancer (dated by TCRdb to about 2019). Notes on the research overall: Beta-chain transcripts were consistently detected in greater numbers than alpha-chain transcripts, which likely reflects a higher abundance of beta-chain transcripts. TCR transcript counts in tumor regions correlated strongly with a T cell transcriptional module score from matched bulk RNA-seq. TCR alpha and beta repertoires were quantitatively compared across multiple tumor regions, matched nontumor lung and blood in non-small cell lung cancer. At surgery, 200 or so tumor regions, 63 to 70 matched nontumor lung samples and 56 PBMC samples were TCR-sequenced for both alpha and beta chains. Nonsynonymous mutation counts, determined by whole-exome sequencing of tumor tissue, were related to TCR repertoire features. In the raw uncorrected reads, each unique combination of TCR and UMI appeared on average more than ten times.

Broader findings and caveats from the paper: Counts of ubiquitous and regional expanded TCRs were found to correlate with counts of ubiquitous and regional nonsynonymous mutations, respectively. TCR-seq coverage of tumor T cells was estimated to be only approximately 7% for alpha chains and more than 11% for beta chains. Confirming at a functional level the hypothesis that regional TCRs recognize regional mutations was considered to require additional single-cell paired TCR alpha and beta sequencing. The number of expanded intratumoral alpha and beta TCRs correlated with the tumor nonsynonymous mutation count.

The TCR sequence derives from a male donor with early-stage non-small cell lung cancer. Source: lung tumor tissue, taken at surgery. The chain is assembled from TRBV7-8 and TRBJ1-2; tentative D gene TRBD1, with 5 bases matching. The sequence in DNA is TGTGCCAGCAGCATGGACATGCTAGCGTATGGCTACACCTTC. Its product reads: CASSMDMLAYGYTF.